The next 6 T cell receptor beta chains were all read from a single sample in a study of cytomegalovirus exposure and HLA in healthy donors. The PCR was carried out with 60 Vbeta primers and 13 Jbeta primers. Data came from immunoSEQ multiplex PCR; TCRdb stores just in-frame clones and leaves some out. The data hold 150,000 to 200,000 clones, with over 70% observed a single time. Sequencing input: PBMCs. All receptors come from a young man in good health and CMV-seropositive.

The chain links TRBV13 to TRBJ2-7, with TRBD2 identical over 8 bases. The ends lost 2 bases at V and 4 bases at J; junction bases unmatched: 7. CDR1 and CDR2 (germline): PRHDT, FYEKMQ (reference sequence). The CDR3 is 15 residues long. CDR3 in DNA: TGTGCCAGCAGCTTACGCCTAGCGGGCCCTTACGAGCAGTACTTC. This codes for CASSLRLAGPYEQYF.

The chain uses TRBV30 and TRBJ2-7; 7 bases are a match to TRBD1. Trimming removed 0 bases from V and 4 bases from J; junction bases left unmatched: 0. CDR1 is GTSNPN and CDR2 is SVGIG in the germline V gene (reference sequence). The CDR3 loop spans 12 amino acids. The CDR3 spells CAWSVGQYEQYF. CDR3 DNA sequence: TGTGCCTGGAGTGTGGGACAGTACGAGCAGTACTTC.

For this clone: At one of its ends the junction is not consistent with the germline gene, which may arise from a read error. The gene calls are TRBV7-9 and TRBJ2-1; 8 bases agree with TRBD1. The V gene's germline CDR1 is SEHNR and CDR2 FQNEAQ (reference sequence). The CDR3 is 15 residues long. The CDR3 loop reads CSSSFSGTGLNEQFF. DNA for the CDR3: TGTTCCAGCAGCTTTTCCGGGACAGGTTTAAATGAGCAGTTCTTC.

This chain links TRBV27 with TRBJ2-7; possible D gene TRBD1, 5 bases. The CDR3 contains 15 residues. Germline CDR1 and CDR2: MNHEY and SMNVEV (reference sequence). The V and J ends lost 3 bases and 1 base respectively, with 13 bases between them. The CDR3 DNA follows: TGTGCCAGCAGTTTGAGTAGGGCAGGGTCCTACGAGCAGTACTTC. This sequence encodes CASSLSRAGSYEQYF.

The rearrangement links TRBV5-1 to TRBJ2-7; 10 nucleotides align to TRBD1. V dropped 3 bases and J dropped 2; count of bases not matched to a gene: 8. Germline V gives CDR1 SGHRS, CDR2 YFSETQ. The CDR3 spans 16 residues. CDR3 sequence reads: CASSSISGTGAYEQYF. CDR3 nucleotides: TGCGCCAGCAGCTCTATATCCGGGACAGGGGCCTACGAGCAGTACTTC.

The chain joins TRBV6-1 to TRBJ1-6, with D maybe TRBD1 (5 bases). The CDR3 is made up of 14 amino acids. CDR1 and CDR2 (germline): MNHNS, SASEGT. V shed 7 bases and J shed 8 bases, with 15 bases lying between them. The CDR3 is CASTARGEYSPLHF. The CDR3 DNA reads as TGTGCCAGCACCGCACGGGGGGAGTATTCACCCCTCCACTTT.